The clone carrying this TCR beta chain was counted only a few times. The antigen is undetermined. This sample stems from a study of Graves' ophthalmopathy and Graves' hyperthyroidism. In donors with ophthalmopathy, activity was moderate-to-severe, with CAS ≥3, NOSPECS ≥4 and duration under 3 months. Study conclusions and caveats: The model reached approximately 70% sensitivity and around 74% specificity for predicting ophthalmopathy progression.

The TCR beta CDR3 regions underwent amplification from RNA transcripts. The first round was an RT-PCR with HTBI primers, and the second round was a multiplex PCR. TCRdb used MiXCR to reprocess the multiplex PCR reads, holding one entry per CDR3 protein. The sample holds more than 550,000 distinct CDR3 sequences, over 40% seen once. Trimming took off 3 bases at V and 3 bases at J, with 21 bases between the two ends. Germline CDR1 DFQATT, CDR2 SNEGSKA (reference sequence). The CDR3 runs to 16 residues. The chain uses TRBV20-1 and TRBJ2-7; a weak D match, TRBD1 (5 bases). The receptor was derived from an adult man with Graves' ophthalmopathy. The sequenced sample was peripheral blood. CDR3 nucleotide sequence: TGCAGTGCTAGCGGGTCTCACGAGACAGCCTACTACGAGCAGTACTTC. As protein: CSASGSHETAYYEQYF.